The rows below give T cell receptor beta chains drawn from one sample of a study of vaccination and CD4 T cells after COVID-19. TCRdb passed the PCR reads through MiXCR, listing each CDR3 protein once. This table holds about 28,000 distinct CDR3 sequences, about half found once. Material: CD4+ T cells from blood, obtained about 7 months after SARS-CoV-2 vaccination. The receptors were sampled from a human donor who had recovered from COVID-19. Both conserved end residues are part of each CDR3. D genes are given only for firm matches. The size entry is marked missing in some rows and otherwise reads once, few, many or a size class.

v_gene	len	abundance	j_gene	d_gene	CDR3aa	CDR3nt
TRBV4-1	14	-	TRBJ2-1	TRBD2	CASSQNLLAAEQFF	TGCGCCAGCAGCCAAAACCTCCTAGCGGCTGAGCAGTTCTTC
TRBV7-2	19	-	TRBJ2-5	TRBD2	CASSLTRSFPSGRRETQYF	TGTGCCAGCAGCTTGACAAGGAGTTTCCCTAGCGGGAGGAGAGAGACCCAGTACTTC
TRBV19	16	-	TRBJ2-5	TRBD1	CASSITGASGQETQYF	TGTGCCAGTAGTATAACAGGGGCCAGCGGCCAAGAGACCCAGTACTTC
TRBV6-5	18	-	TRBJ2-5	-	CASSYGLMAHGEGETQYF	TGTGCCAGCAGTTACGGGCTGATGGCCCATGGAGAGGGGGAGACCCAGTACTTC
TRBV7-2	14	-	TRBJ1-1	TRBD1	CASSFAGGNTEAFF	TGTGCCAGCAGCTTCGCAGGGGGGAACACTGAAGCTTTCTTT
TRBV4-1	14	few	TRBJ1-6	TRBD1	CASSRTGYNSPLHF	TGCGCCAGCAGCAGGACAGGTTATAATTCACCCCTCCACTTT
TRBV27	16	-	TRBJ2-5	TRBD2	CASSLVAGVRGETQYF	TGTGCCAGCAGTTTGGTCGCGGGAGTTCGGGGTGAGACCCAGTACTTC
TRBV20-1	15	-	TRBJ2-2	-	CSARRSKVHTGELFF	TGCAGTGCTAGACGGTCGAAAGTTCACACCGGGGAGCTGTTTTTT
TRBV20-1	15	-	TRBJ2-7	TRBD1	CSARDWGQDYYEQYF	TGCAGTGCTAGAGATTGGGGACAGGATTACTACGAGCAGTACTTC
TRBV7-2	14	-	TRBJ2-7	-	CASSSGRFRGEQYF	TGTGCCAGCAGCTCAGGAAGGTTCCGGGGCGAGCAGTACTTC
TRBV5-1	15	once	TRBJ1-2	TRBD1	CASSLARTGGYGYTF	TGCGCCAGCAGCTTGGCCCGGACAGGGGGCTATGGCTACACCTTC
TRBV20-1	15	few	TRBJ1-5	-	CSVSGHRRSGQPQHF	TGCAGTGTCTCGGGACATAGGAGGAGCGGTCAGCCCCAGCATTTT
TRBV11-3	17	-	TRBJ2-3	TRBD2	CASSLSTGGTSTDTQYF	TGTGCCAGCTCCCTGTCGACGGGAGGGACTAGCACAGATACGCAGTATTTT
TRBV20-1	13	-	TRBJ1-1	-	CSASGGINTEAFF	TGCAGTGCTAGTGGGGGGATTAACACTGAAGCTTTCTTT
TRBV20-1	15	few	TRBJ1-5	-	CSASLEGGIDQPQHF	TGCAGTGCTAGTTTGGAAGGGGGGATCGATCAGCCCCAGCATTTT
TRBV5-4	16	-	TRBJ1-1	-	CASSSRLGQGDTEAFF	TGTGCCAGCAGCTCCCGCCTAGGTCAGGGCGACACTGAAGCTTTCTTT
TRBV27	13	-	TRBJ2-1	-	CASSLSFNNEQFF	TGTGCCAGCAGTTTATCGTTTAACAATGAGCAGTTCTTC
TRBV28	14	-	TRBJ2-1	-	CASTISFSYNEQFF	TGTGCCAGTACTATCTCTTTCTCCTACAATGAGCAGTTCTTC
TRBV7-9	12	-	TRBJ2-4	-	CASSLVKNVQYF	TGTGCCAGCAGCTTGGTCAAAAACGTTCAGTACTTC
TRBV20-1	11	-	TRBJ1-2	-	CSASDPHGYTF	TGCAGTGCTAGCGACCCACATGGCTACACCTTC
TRBV18	16	-	TRBJ2-1	-	CASSLTGTPSYNEQFF	TGTGCCAGCAGCTTGACCGGGACTCCCTCCTACAATGAGCAGTTCTTC
TRBV11-1	15	-	TRBJ1-5	-	CASSLAGNSNQPQHF	TGTGCCAGCAGCTTAGCCGGAAATAGCAATCAGCCCCAGCATTTT
TRBV7-9	15	few	TRBJ2-5	TRBD2	CASRPWTSGIQTQYF	TGTGCCAGCAGGCCTTGGACTAGCGGGATACAGACCCAGTACTTC
TRBV20-1	16	-	TRBJ1-6	TRBD1	CSADPGTGGGDSPLHF	TGCAGTGCTGACCCCGGGACAGGGGGCGGCGATTCACCCCTCCACTTT
TRBV7-9	13	few	TRBJ1-2	-	CASSDTDRNGYTF	TGTGCCAGCAGCGACACAGATCGGAATGGCTACACCTTC
TRBV20-1	12	few	TRBJ1-2	-	CSGKQNADGYTF	TGCAGTGGTAAACAGAATGCGGATGGCTACACCTTC
TRBV15	13	few	TRBJ2-2	-	CATSRWGPGELFF	TGTGCCACCAGCAGGTGGGGGCCCGGGGAGCTGTTTTTT
TRBV28	14	few	TRBJ1-6	-	CASSSGLLNSPLHF	TGTGCCAGCAGTTCGGGACTTTTGAATTCACCCCTCCACTTT
TRBV6-1	17	few	TRBJ1-1	TRBD1	CASSARTRQGRIPEAFF	TGTGCCAGCAGTGCTAGGACTCGACAGGGAAGGATACCTGAAGCTTTCTTT
TRBV12-3/TRBV12-4	12	-	TRBJ1-2	-	CASSLRQHGYTF	TGTGCCAGCAGTTTACGACAACATGGCTACACCTTC
TRBV6-2/TRBV6-3	16	-	TRBJ2-7	TRBD2	CASRRPTGLALHEQYF	TGTGCCAGCAGAAGACCTACGGGACTAGCTCTTCACGAGCAGTACTTC
TRBV7-9	14	-	TRBJ2-7	TRBD1	CASSSADRVTEQYF	TGTGCCAGCAGCTCGGCAGACAGGGTCACCGAGCAGTACTTC
TRBV10-3	15	few	TRBJ1-2	-	CAISDPRWGRYGYTF	TGTGCCATCAGTGACCCAAGGTGGGGGAGGTACGGCTACACCTTC
TRBV29-1	14	few	TRBJ2-3	-	CSVGLYRGTDTQYF	TGCAGCGTTGGACTCTACAGGGGCACAGATACGCAGTATTTT
TRBV20-1	14	medium-sized	TRBJ2-5	-	CSAREGDHRETQYF	TGCAGTGCTAGAGAAGGAGACCATCGGGAGACCCAGTACTTC
TRBV19	14	-	TRBJ2-7	-	CASSIWGPPHEQYF	TGTGCCAGTAGTATTTGGGGTCCCCCCCACGAGCAGTACTTC
TRBV12-3/TRBV12-4	13	-	TRBJ2-5	-	CASSLLARETQYF	TGTGCCAGCAGTTTACTAGCTCGGGAGACCCAGTACTTC
TRBV20-1	11	-	TRBJ2-3	-	CSQTMTDTQYF	TGCAGCCAGACTATGACAGATACGCAGTATTTT
TRBV27	14	few	TRBJ2-7	TRBD1	CASSLWDRGYEQYF	TGTGCCAGCAGTTTATGGGACAGGGGATACGAGCAGTACTTC
TRBV28	14	once	TRBJ1-5	-	CASSLSRDNQPQHF	TGTGCCAGCAGTTTAAGTAGGGACAATCAGCCCCAGCATTTT
TRBV5-8	15	-	TRBJ1-2	-	CASSFRTVTQGGYTF	TGTGCCAGCAGCTTCCGGACAGTTACCCAGGGGGGCTACACCTTC